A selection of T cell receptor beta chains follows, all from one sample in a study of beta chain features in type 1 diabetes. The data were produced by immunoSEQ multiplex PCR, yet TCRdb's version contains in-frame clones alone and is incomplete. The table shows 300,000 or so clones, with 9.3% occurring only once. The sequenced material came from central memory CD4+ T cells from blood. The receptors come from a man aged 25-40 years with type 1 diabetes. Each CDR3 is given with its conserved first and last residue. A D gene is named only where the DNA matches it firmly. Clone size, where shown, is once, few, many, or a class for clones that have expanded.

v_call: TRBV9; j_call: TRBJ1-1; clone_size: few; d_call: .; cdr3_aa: CASSVNGDTEAFF; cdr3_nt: TGTGCCAGCAGCGTCAATGGGGACACTGAAGCTTTCTTT
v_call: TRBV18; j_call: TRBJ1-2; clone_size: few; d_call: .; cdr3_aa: CASSPVSREGYTF; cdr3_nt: TGTGCCAGCTCCCCAGTTAGCAGGGAAGGCTACACCTTC
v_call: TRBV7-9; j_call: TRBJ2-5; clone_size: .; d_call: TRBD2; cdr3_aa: CASAPGRGETQYF; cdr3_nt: TGTGCCAGCGCGCCGGGGAGGGGAGAGACCCAGTACTTC
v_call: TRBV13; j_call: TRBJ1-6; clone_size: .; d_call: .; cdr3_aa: CASSLAEGGSPLHF; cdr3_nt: TGTGCCAGCAGCTTAGCTGAGGGAGGTTCACCCCTCCACTTT
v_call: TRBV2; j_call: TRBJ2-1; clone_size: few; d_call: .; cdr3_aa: CASSEVGTSYNEQFF; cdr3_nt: TGTGCCAGCAGTGAAGTCGGCACGTCTTACAATGAGCAGTTCTTC
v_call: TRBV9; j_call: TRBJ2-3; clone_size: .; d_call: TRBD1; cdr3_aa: CASSRTGDAQYF; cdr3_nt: TGTGCCAGCAGCCGGACAGGGGATGCGCAGTATTTT
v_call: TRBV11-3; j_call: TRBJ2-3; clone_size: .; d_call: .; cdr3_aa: CASSSVAGTPQYF; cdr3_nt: TGTGCCAGCAGCTCCGTAGCCGGGACCCCGCAGTATTTT
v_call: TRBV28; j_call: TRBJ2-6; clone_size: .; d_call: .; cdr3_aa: CASSLGFGRMPSGANVLTF; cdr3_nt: TGTGCCAGCAGTTTAGGGTTTGGACGGATGCCCTCTGGGGCCAACGTCCTGACTTTC
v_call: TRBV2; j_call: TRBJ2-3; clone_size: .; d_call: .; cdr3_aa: CASSGDSTDTQYF; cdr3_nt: TGTGCCAGCTCCGGGGATAGCACAGATACGCAGTATTTT
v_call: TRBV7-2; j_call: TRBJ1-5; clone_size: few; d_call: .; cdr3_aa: CASSLVADQPQHF; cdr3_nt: TGTGCCAGCAGCTTAGTCGCAGATCAGCCCCAGCATTTT
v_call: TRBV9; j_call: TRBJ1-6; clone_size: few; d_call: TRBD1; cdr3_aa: CASSVQGSGQGGSPLHF; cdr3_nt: TGTGCCAGCAGCGTCCAGGGGTCGGGACAGGGCGGTTCACCCCTCCACTTT
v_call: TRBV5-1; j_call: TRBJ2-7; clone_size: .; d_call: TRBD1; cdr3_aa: CASSLTDRAYEQYF; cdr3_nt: TGCGCCAGCAGCTTGACGGACAGGGCCTACGAGCAGTACTTC
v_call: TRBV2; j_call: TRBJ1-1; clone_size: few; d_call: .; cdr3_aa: CATAVEVNTEAFF; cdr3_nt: TGTGCCACCGCGGTGGAGGTGAACACTGAAGCTTTCTTT
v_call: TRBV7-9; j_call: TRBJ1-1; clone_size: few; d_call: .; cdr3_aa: CASSLPTNTEAFF; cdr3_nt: TGTGCCAGCAGCTTACCTACGAACACTGAAGCTTTCTTT
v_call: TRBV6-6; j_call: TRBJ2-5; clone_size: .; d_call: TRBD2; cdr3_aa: CASRPSGGGETQYF; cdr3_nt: TGTGCCAGCAGGCCTTCAGGCGGGGGAGAGACCCAGTACTTC
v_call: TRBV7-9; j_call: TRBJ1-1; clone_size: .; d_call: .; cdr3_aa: CASSLSSNTEAFF; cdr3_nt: TGTGCCAGCAGCTTAAGTTCCAACACTGAAGCTTTCTTT
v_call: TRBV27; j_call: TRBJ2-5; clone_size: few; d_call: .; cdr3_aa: CASSLRLEETQYF; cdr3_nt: TGTGCCAGCAGTTTAAGACTAGAAGAGACCCAGTACTTC
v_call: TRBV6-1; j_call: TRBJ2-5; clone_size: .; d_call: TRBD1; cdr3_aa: CASTLGQGMETQYF; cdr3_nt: TGTGCCAGCACCTTAGGACAGGGCATGGAGACCCAGTACTTC
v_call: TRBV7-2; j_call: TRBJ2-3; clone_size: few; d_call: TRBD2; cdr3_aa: CASSVSGTSGADTQYF; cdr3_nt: TGTGCCAGCAGCGTATCCGGGACTAGCGGGGCAGATACGCAGTATTTT
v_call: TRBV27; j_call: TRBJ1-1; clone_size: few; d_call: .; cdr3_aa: CASSPGRRDMNTEAFF; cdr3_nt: TGTGCCAGCAGTCCCGGACGGAGGGACATGAACACTGAAGCTTTCTTT
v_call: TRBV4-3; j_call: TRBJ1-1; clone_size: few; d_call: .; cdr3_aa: CASSLALGRMNTEAFF; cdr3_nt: TGCGCCAGCAGCCTAGCACTTGGACGCATGAACACTGAAGCTTTCTTT
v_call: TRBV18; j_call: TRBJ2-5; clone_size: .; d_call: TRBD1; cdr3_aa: CASSPGTGGQETQYF; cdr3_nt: TGTGCCAGCTCACCGGGGACAGGGGGTCAAGAGACCCAGTACTTC
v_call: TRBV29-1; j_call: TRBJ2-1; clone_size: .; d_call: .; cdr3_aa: CSVVDGFLSYNEQFF; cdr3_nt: TGCAGCGTTGTCGACGGCTTCCTATCCTACAATGAGCAGTTCTTC
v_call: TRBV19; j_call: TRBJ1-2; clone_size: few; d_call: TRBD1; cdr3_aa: CASSITGGPSYGYTF; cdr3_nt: TGTGCCAGTAGTATCACAGGGGGCCCCTCCTATGGCTACACCTTC
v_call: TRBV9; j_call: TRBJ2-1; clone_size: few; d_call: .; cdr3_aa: CASSPGPNSYNEQFF; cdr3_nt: TGTGCCAGCAGCCCTGGACCTAACTCCTACAATGAGCAGTTCTTC
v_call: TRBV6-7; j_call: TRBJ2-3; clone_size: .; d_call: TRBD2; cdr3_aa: CASSSSGGPTDTQYF; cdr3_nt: TGTGCCAGCAGTTCCAGCGGGGGCCCCACAGATACGCAGTATTTT
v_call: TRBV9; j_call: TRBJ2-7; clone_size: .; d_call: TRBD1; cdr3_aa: CASSGRTGAAEQYF; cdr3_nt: TGTGCCAGCAGCGGGAGGACAGGGGCAGCCGAGCAGTACTTC